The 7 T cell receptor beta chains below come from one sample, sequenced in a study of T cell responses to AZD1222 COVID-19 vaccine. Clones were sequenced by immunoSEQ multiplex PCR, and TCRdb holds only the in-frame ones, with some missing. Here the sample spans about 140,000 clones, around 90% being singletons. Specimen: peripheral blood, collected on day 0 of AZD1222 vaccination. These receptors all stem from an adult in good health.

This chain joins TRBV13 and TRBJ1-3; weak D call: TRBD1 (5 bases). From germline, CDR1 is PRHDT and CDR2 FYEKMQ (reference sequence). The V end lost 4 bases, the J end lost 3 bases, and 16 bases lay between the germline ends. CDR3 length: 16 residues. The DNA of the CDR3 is TGTGCCAGCAGCTCCGAAGAGGGACCGATTGGAAACACCATATATTTT. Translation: CASSSEEGPIGNTIYF. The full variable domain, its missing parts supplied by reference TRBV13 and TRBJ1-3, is AAGVIQSPRHLIKEKRETATLKCYPIPRHDTVYWYQQGPGQDPQFLISFYEKMQSDKGSIPDRFSAQQFSDYHSELNMSSLELGDSALYFCASSSEEGPIGNTIYFGEGSWLTVV.

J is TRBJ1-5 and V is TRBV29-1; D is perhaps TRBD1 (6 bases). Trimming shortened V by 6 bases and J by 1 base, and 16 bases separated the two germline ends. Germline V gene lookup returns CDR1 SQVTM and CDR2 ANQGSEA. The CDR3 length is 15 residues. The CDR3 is CSVLSQGSSNQPQHF. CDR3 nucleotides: TGCAGCGTCCTTTCCCAGGGGTCGAGCAATCAGCCCCAGCATTTT.

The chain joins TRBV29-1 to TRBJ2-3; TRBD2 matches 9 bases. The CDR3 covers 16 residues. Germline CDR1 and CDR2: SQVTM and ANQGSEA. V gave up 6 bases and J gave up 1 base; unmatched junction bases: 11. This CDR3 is CSVEILPSGGTDTQYF. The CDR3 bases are TGCAGCGTAGAGATCCTACCTAGCGGGGGCACAGATACGCAGTATTTT.

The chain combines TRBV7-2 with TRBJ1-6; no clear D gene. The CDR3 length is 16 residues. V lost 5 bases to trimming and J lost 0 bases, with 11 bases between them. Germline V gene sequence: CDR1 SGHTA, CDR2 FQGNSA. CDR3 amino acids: CASSPSGSSYNSPLHF. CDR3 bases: TGTGCCAGCAGCCCCTCGGGGAGCTCCTATAATTCACCCCTCCACTTT.

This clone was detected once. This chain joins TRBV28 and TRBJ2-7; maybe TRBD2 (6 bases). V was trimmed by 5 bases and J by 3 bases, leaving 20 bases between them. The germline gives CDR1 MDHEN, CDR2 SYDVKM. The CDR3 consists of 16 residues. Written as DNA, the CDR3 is TGTGCCAGCAGTACCTATACTAGCCCAACCCACTACGAGCAGTACTTC. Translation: CASSTYTSPTHYEQYF.

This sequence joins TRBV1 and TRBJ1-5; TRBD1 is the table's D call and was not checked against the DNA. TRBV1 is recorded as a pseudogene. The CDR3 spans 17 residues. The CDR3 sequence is CTSSQLQGKGGNQPQHF. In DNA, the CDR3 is TGCACCAGCAGCCAACTACAGGGGAAAGGGGGCAATCAGCCCCAGCATTTT.

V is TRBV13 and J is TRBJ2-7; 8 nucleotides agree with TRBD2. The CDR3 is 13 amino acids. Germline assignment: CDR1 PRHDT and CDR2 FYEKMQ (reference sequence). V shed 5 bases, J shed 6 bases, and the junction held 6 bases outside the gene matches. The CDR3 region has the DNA TGTGCCAGCAGCCCGGGAGGGCCTTTCGAGCAGTACTTC. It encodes CASSPGGPFEQYF.